This TCR beta chain was recovered during a study of early stage breast cancer tumors. Study findings and constraints: Compared with adjacent normal breast tissue, tumors showed about 2.3-fold greater T cell density and higher clonality. Comparing each tissue with blood distinguished tumor from normal in about 90% of the 16 patients. Chain pairing and CD4, CD8 or FOXP3 expression were not captured.

In the case of this clone: Its antigen is not known.

V lost 1 base, J lost 3 bases, and 10 bases stayed unmatched. CDR3 length equals 17 residues. CDR1 is SGHRS, CDR2 YFSETQ, per germline. Sequenced by immunoSEQ multiplex PCR; TCRdb stores in-frame clones only, minus some. This table holds about 70,000 clones, approximately 84% found once. This chain joins TRBV5-1 and TRBJ2-3; 8 nucleotides agree with TRBD2. This clonotype was sampled from a person aged 40-50 years with breast cancer. The sample taken for sequencing was blood. The CDR3 DNA reads as TGCGCCAGCAGCTTGTTCCTTAAAGCGGGAGAGACAGATACGCAGTATTTT. Its translation is CASSLFLKAGETDTQYF.